This is a list of T cell receptor beta chains from one sample in a study of OX40 agonist ivuxolimab in advanced cancers. Sequenced by immunoSEQ multiplex PCR; TCRdb stores in-frame clones only, minus some. This table has 20,000 or so clones, about four fifths appearing once. This material consisted of CD4+ or CD8+ T cells sorted from blood, taken in a trial of the OX40 agonist ivuxolimab. The receptors were sampled from an adult with an advanced solid tumor such as melanoma, head and neck, liver or kidney cancer. Both conserved end residues are part of each CDR3. D genes are given only for firm matches. Size is stated for part of the rows, as once, few or many counts, or as a class when the clone is expanded.

D	V	size	J	CDR3	DNA
-	TRBV6-5	-	TRBJ1-2	CASSFLSQGSNYGYTF	TGTGCCAGCAGTTTTCTCTCACAGGGATCCAACTATGGCTACACCTTC
TRBD1	TRBV7-2	-	TRBJ1-1	CASSLVPPTTGDTEAFF	TGTGCCAGCAGCTTAGTCCCCCCCACGACAGGGGACACTGAAGCTTTCTTT
TRBD1	TRBV5-4	-	TRBJ1-5	CASSRTTGKGNQPQHF	TGTGCCAGCAGCCGGACGACAGGGAAGGGCAATCAGCCCCAGCATTTT
TRBD1	TRBV19	-	TRBJ1-6	CASSMYRGNSPLHF	TGTGCCAGTAGTATGTACAGGGGAAATTCACCCCTCCACTTT
TRBD1	TRBV5-1	-	TRBJ1-1	CASSSEGARTEAFF	TGCGCCAGCAGCTCCGAGGGGGCACGGACTGAAGCTTTCTTT
-	TRBV6-5	-	TRBJ2-2	CASRSPGTNTGELFF	TGTGCCAGCAGATCCCCCGGGACGAACACCGGGGAGCTGTTTTTT
TRBD2	TRBV5-1	-	TRBJ2-3	CASSLTSGSTHLSTDTQYF	TGCGCCAGCAGCTTGACTAGCGGGTCAACCCACCTTAGCACAGATACGCAGTATTTT
-	TRBV6-1	-	TRBJ1-5	CASSDVAQNQPQHF	TGTGCCAGCAGTGACGTCGCCCAAAATCAGCCCCAGCATTTT
TRBD1	TRBV10-3	-	TRBJ1-1	CAISESRTGRTEAFF	TGTGCCATCAGTGAGTCGAGGACAGGGCGCACTGAAGCTTTCTTT
-	TRBV6-1	-	TRBJ1-5	CASTKKESLNQPQHF	TGTGCCAGCACCAAAAAGGAATCGTTAAATCAGCCCCAGCATTTT
-	TRBV14	few	TRBJ1-1	CASSSARGQGWAFF	TGTGCCAGCAGCTCAGCCCGGGGACAAGGCTGGGCTTTCTTT
TRBD1	TRBV5-6	-	TRBJ2-7	CASSLADRDRYEQYF	TGTGCCAGCAGCTTGGCGGACAGGGATAGGTACGAGCAGTACTTC
-	TRBV18	-	TRBJ2-5	CASSPPVTKKETQYF	TGTGCCAGCTCACCACCGGTGACTAAAAAAGAGACCCAGTACTTC
-	TRBV7-2	-	TRBJ1-2	CASSHRGGANYGYTF	TGTGCCAGCAGCCACCGGGGGGGAGCTAACTATGGCTACACCTTC
-	TRBV18	-	TRBJ1-1	CASSPRGGRNTEAFF	TGTGCCAGCTCACCTAGAGGCGGGAGAAACACTGAAGCTTTCTTT
-	TRBV5-1	-	TRBJ2-7	CASSLGGRLSYEQYF	TGCGCCAGCAGCTTGGGGGGGCGACTGAGCTACGAGCAGTACTTC
-	TRBV2	-	TRBJ1-2	CASSSGLYGYTF	TGTGCCAGCAGCTCAGGACTCTATGGCTACACCTTC
-	TRBV5-1	-	TRBJ2-5	CASSLTSTGETQYF	TGCGCCAGCAGCCTGACTAGTACCGGGGAGACCCAGTACTTC
-	TRBV9	-	TRBJ2-7	CASSVGDVSYEQYF	TGTGCCAGCAGCGTAGGGGACGTCTCCTACGAGCAGTACTTC
TRBD1	TRBV19	-	TRBJ1-1	CASSPTGLNTEAFF	TGTGCCAGTAGCCCGACAGGGTTGAACACTGAAGCTTTCTTT
TRBD1	TRBV11-2	-	TRBJ1-2	CASSLDAGTGPYGYTF	TGTGCCAGCAGCTTAGACGCTGGGACAGGGCCCTATGGCTACACCTTC
-	TRBV19	few	TRBJ1-1	CASSPSRDSAEAFF	TGTGCCAGTAGTCCATCAAGGGACTCGGCTGAAGCTTTCTTT
-	TRBV9	-	TRBJ2-1	CASSVAPSHRDEQFF	TGTGCCAGCAGCGTAGCCCCCTCCCACAGGGATGAGCAGTTCTTC
-	TRBV7-3	-	TRBJ2-1	CASSSGSSSYNEQFF	TGTGCCAGCAGTTCGGGAAGTAGCTCCTACAATGAGCAGTTCTTC
-	TRBV10-3	few	TRBJ2-7	CAISDPLVGGSYEQYF	TGTGCCATCAGTGACCCTCTTGTCGGGGGATCCTACGAGCAGTACTTC
-	TRBV7-2	-	TRBJ2-5	CASSQGQAPVRTQYF	TGTGCCAGCAGCCAAGGGCAGGCCCCAGTCCGGACCCAGTACTTC
-	TRBV7-8	-	TRBJ1-4	CASSLWGAEEKLFF	TGTGCCAGCAGCTTATGGGGGGCAGAGGAAAAACTGTTTTTT
-	TRBV14	-	TRBJ1-3	CASSQETFSGNTIYF	TGTGCCAGCAGCCAAGAGACATTCTCTGGAAACACCATATATTTT
TRBD1	TRBV19	-	TRBJ1-5	CASSIRTGVNQPQHF	TGTGCCAGTAGTATAAGGACAGGAGTTAATCAGCCCCAGCATTTT
-	TRBV11-2	-	TRBJ2-1	CASSRANEQFF	TGTGCCAGCAGCAGGGCAAATGAGCAGTTCTTC
TRBD2	TRBV11-2	-	TRBJ2-1	CASSSPGLAGGSGNEQFF	TGTGCCAGCAGCTCACCGGGACTAGCGGGAGGTTCGGGCAATGAGCAGTTCTTC
TRBD1	TRBV27	-	TRBJ1-2	CASRNTGGYGYTF	TGTGCCAGCAGAAATACAGGGGGCTATGGCTACACCTTC
TRBD1	TRBV18	-	TRBJ1-6	CASSLTTGGASYNSPLHF	TGTGCCAGCTCACTTACTACAGGGGGCGCGTCCTATAATTCACCCCTCCACTTT
-	TRBV19	-	TRBJ2-3	CASSTRTDTQYF	TGTGCCAGTAGCACCCGCACAGATACGCAGTATTTT
TRBD1	TRBV7-8	-	TRBJ1-1	CASSFRDRGNTEAFF	TGTGCCAGCAGCTTCCGGGACAGGGGCAACACTGAAGCTTTCTTT
-	TRBV5-1	-	TRBJ2-7	CASSSTGAYEQYF	TGCGCCAGCAGCTCAACCGGGGCCTACGAGCAGTACTTC
TRBD1	TRBV9	-	TRBJ2-2	CASSVAHRGTGELFF	TGTGCCAGCAGCGTAGCCCACAGGGGAACCGGGGAGCTGTTTTTT
TRBD2	TRBV9	-	TRBJ2-7	CASSPLREGSYEQYF	TGTGCCAGCAGCCCTTTGCGGGAGGGTTCTTACGAGCAGTACTTC
TRBD2	TRBV7-2	-	TRBJ2-7	CASRSSGGASTFEQYF	TGTGCCAGCCGGTCCAGCGGGGGGGCTAGTACTTTCGAGCAGTACTTC
-	TRBV7-2	-	TRBJ1-1	CASSLMGNTEAFF	TGTGCCAGCAGCTTAATGGGAAACACTGAAGCTTTCTTT
-	TRBV5-6	-	TRBJ2-7	CASSYQRTYEQYF	TGTGCCAGCAGCTACCAGAGGACCTACGAGCAGTACTTC
-	TRBV23-1	-	TRBJ2-7	CASNQTGPYEQYF	TGCGCCAGCAACCAGACGGGTCCCTACGAGCAGTACTTC
TRBD1	TRBV19	-	TRBJ2-2	CASTRQGDTGELFF	TGTGCCAGTACCCGACAGGGGGACACCGGGGAGCTGTTTTTT
-	TRBV6-6	-	TRBJ2-7	CASSFDSKGEQYF	TGTGCCAGCAGTTTTGACTCAAAGGGCGAGCAGTACTTC
-	TRBV27	-	TRBJ1-5	CASRPTGGRQPQHF	TGTGCCAGCAGGCCGACAGGAGGGAGGCAGCCCCAGCATTTT
TRBD2	TRBV9	-	TRBJ2-3	CASSEHSRGGSDTQYF	TGTGCCAGCAGCGAACACTCGCGGGGGGGGTCAGATACGCAGTATTTT
TRBD1	TRBV7-7	once	TRBJ2-1	CASSMTGVGGEQFF	TGTGCCAGCAGCATGACAGGGGTTGGCGGTGAGCAGTTCTTC
-	TRBV2	medium-sized	TRBJ2-1	CASSEGGTDQFF	TGTGCCAGCAGTGAGGGGGGTACGGACCAGTTCTTC
-	TRBV4-1	-	TRBJ1-6	CASSQEGMGEGSPLHF	TGCGCCAGCAGCCAAGAAGGGATGGGTGAGGGTTCACCCCTCCACTTT
-	TRBV5-1	-	TRBJ2-3	CASSLAGNGDTQYF	TGCGCCAGCAGCTTGGCAGGGAACGGAGATACACAGTATTTT
-	TRBV7-9	-	TRBJ2-7	CASSGGPVYEQYF	TGTGCCAGCAGCGGAGGCCCCGTCTACGAGCAGTACTTC